Below, 20 T cell receptor beta chains from the same sample are listed, as sequenced in a study of technical replicates of blood from several donors. The data were produced by immunoSEQ multiplex PCR, yet TCRdb's version contains in-frame clones alone and is incomplete. Of about 79,000 clones listed, 94% are singletons. Sequenced input: T cells isolated from PBMCs. The receptors stem from a human donor in good health.

The chain recombines TRBV4-1 with TRBJ2-7; tentatively, D is TRBD1 (5 bases). This CDR3 comprises 15 residues. V shed 4 bases and J shed 2 bases, with 15 bases lying between them. The germline gives CDR1 MGHRA, CDR2 YSYEKL. CDR3 loop: CASSPPVRVPYEQYF. CDR3 DNA sequence: TGCGCCAGCAGCCCCCCAGTCAGGGTTCCCTACGAGCAGTACTTC.

DNA for the CDR3: TGCGCCAGCAGTGACGGGGGTGCCTACAATGAGCAGTTCTTC. This gives the protein CASSDGGAYNEQFF. This sequence joins TRBV10-1 and TRBJ2-1; perhaps TRBD2 as D (6 bases). Deletions cut 3 bases from V and 2 bases from J, with 8 bases between. The CDR3 is made up of 14 amino acids. Germline V gives CDR1 WNHNN, CDR2 SYGVQD (reference sequence).

This sequence joins TRBV29-1 and TRBJ2-1, with a weak D call TRBD2 (6 bases). V was cut by 3 bases and J by 8 bases, with 11 bases left in between. From germline, CDR1 is SQVTM and CDR2 ANQGSEA. This CDR3 has 12 residues. The CDR3 nucleotides read TGCAGCGTTGATTGGACTATTGATGAGCAGTTCTTC. It encodes CSVDWTIDEQFF.

The chain carries TRBV28 and TRBJ2-1; tentative D call: TRBD2 (6 bases). The CDR3 contains 16 residues. V lost 6 bases and J lost 7, with 22 bases in between. The germline gives CDR1 MDHEN, CDR2 SYDVKM. The CDR3 DNA is TGTGCCAGCAGGGATTGGGTAGCGGCAAAAGGTAATGAGCAGTTCTTC. Its translation is CASRDWVAAKGNEQFF.

This chain links TRBV5-1 with TRBJ2-7; D possibly corresponds to TRBD2 (5 bases). Trimming pared 0 bases from V and 7 bases from J, leaving 11 bases between. The CDR3 is 13 amino acids. CDR1 and CDR2 (germline): SGHRS, YFSETQ. The CDR3 sequence is CASSLGPTGEQYF. The DNA for the CDR3 is TGCGCCAGCAGCTTGGGCCCGACGGGAGAGCAGTACTTC.

This clone has only one observation. The chain recombines TRBV2 with TRBJ1-6; D possibly corresponds to TRBD1 (6 bases). V shed 3 bases and J shed 9 bases, with 18 bases lying between them. In germline, CDR1 is SNHLY, CDR2 FYNNEI. This CDR3 comprises 16 residues. In DNA, the CDR3 is TGTGCCAGCAGTGACGAGGCAGGGGAGTTGGGTTCACCCCTCCACTTT. Amino acids: CASSDEAGELGSPLHF.

This chain links TRBV6-1 with TRBJ2-2, with 7 positions matching TRBD1. The ends lost 6 bases at V and 4 bases at J; junction bases unmatched: 11. Per germline, CDR1 MNHNS and CDR2 SASEGT. The CDR3 length is 16 residues. The CDR3 is CASRETTGSSTGELFF. The CDR3 nucleotides are TGTGCCAGCAGGGAAACGACAGGGTCGAGCACCGGGGAGCTGTTTTTT.

The chain combines TRBV28 with TRBJ2-7; TRBD1 matches 9 bases. With V trimmed by 7 bases and J by 1 base, 11 bases remained unmatched. Germline V gene lookup returns CDR1 MDHEN and CDR2 SYDVKM. The CDR3 spans 16 residues. CDR3 loop: CASTNPPGQGSYEQYF. CDR3 nucleotide sequence: TGTGCCAGCACCAATCCCCCGGGACAGGGTTCCTACGAGCAGTACTTC.

The chain couples TRBV9 to TRBJ1-1; possible D gene TRBD1, 6 bases. The CDR3 runs 15 residues. Per the germline V gene, CDR1 is SGDLS and CDR2 is YYNGEE. Deletions cut 0 bases from V and 4 bases from J, with 13 bases between. The CDR3 coding sequence is TGTGCCAGCAGCGTAGCGGCAGGGGCAGGCACTGAAGCTTTCTTT. Translation: CASSVAAGAGTEAFF.

This chain links TRBV27 with TRBJ2-7, with D maybe TRBD1 (5 bases). This CDR3 is built from 15 residues. Germline V gene sequence: CDR1 MNHEY, CDR2 SMNVEV (reference sequence). V was shortened by 6 bases and J by 4 bases, with 19 bases between the two germline ends. The CDR3 nucleotides are TGTGCCAGCAGCTGGGCGCAGGGAAGGTGGTACGAGCAGTACTTC. Translated: CASSWAQGRWYEQYF.

The chain recombines TRBV7-8 with TRBJ1-2, with D uncertain. This CDR3 has 13 amino acids. Germline CDR1 and CDR2: SGHVS and FQNEAQ. V dropped 2 bases and J dropped 4 bases, with 8 bases sitting between them. CDR3 in DNA: TGTGCCAGCAGCTTACTTGCAGGCTATGGCTACACCTTC. Amino acids: CASSLLAGYGYTF.

The chain has TRBV27 and TRBJ1-1; no clear D. Germline-derived CDR1 and CDR2 are MNHEY and SMNVEV (reference sequence). The ends were cut back, 2 bases at V and 11 bases at J, with 15 bases in the middle. The CDR3 is 13 residues long. The CDR3 DNA reads TGTGCCAGCAGTTTAGCGGTCACAACGGAGGCTTTCTTT. This sequence encodes CASSLAVTTEAFF.

V is TRBV4-2 and J is TRBJ2-3; D is ambiguous. The V end lost 5 bases, the J end lost 2 bases, and 14 bases lay between the germline ends. In germline, CDR1 is LGHNA, CDR2 YNFKEQ. This CDR3 is 15 amino acids long. CDR3 protein: CASSTANSNTDTQYF. The DNA for the CDR3 is TGTGCCAGCAGCACCGCCAACAGTAACACAGATACGCAGTATTTT.

The rearrangement uses TRBV7-6 and TRBJ2-1; 11 nucleotides agree with TRBD2. The CDR3 consists of 15 residues. Germline CDR1 is SGHVS and CDR2 is FNYEAQ. Unmatched junction bases numbered 3, after V lost 4 bases and J lost 4 bases. The CDR3 DNA follows: TGTGCCAGCAGCTCGACTAGCGGGGTTTACAATGAGCAGTTCTTC. This translates into CASSSTSGVYNEQFF.

The chain uses TRBV6-1 and TRBJ2-4, with D possibly being TRBD1 (6 bases). V lost 8 bases, J lost 8 bases, and 16 bases lay in between. Germline V lookup: CDR1 MNHNS, CDR2 SASEGT. The length of the CDR3 is 13 residues. The CDR3 reads CASEDSSTYIQYF. The CDR3 coding sequence is TGTGCCAGCGAGGACAGCTCGACGTACATTCAGTACTTC.

V is TRBV25-1 and J is TRBJ2-7; TRBD1 matches at 7 bases. The CDR3 covers 14 residues. The germline V gene has CDR1 MGHDK and CDR2 SYGVNS. The V gene end was trimmed by 4 bases and the J gene end by 1 base; junction bases not matched to a gene: 4. DNA of the CDR3: TGTGCCAGCAGTGGACAGGGTGCTTCCTACGAGCAGTACTTC. It yields the protein CASSGQGASYEQYF.

This chain links TRBV4-1 with TRBJ2-1; D perhaps matches TRBD2 (5 bases). Trimming left V 4 bases short and J 0 bases short, with 16 bases between. Germline V gives CDR1 MGHRA, CDR2 YSYEKL. This CDR3 comprises 17 residues. The CDR3 is CASSPKAASSSYNEQFF. CDR3 DNA sequence: TGCGCCAGCAGCCCAAAAGCGGCTAGCAGCTCCTACAATGAGCAGTTCTTC.

This clone was detected only once. CDR3 nucleotides: TGTGCCAGCAGACGGACAGGGTGGAATGAAAAACTGTTTTTT. This sequence encodes CASRRTGWNEKLFF. V gene TRBV11-3 combines with J gene TRBJ1-4; TRBD1 matches at 8 bases. The CDR3 has 14 residues. With V trimmed by 6 bases and J by 5 bases, 5 bases remained unmatched. CDR1 is SGHNT and CDR2 is YENEEA in the germline V gene.

The V call is TRBV6-5, the J call TRBJ2-5; 9 bases fit TRBD1. Germline V gene lookup returns CDR1 MNHEY and CDR2 SVGAGI. The CDR3 consists of 16 residues. Germline trimming cut 4 bases from V and 5 bases from J; bases unmatched to any gene: 11. The CDR3 region is CASSFRQGGIRETQYF. The CDR3 DNA reads TGTGCCAGCAGTTTTAGACAGGGGGGGATTCGGGAGACCCAGTACTTC.

V is TRBV19 and J is TRBJ2-7; perhaps TRBD2 as D (7 bases). CDR3 length equals 20 residues. Germline CDR1 is LNHDA and CDR2 is SQIVND (reference sequence). V shed 7 bases and J shed 9 bases, with 40 bases lying between them. The CDR3 sequence is CASTPGEGSGLFTIAVRQYF. The DNA for the CDR3 is TGTGCCAGTACGCCAGGGGAGGGCTCCGGTCTTTTCACCATTGCGGTCCGGCAGTACTTC.